The 5 T cell receptor beta chains below were found in one sample sequenced in a study of cytomegalovirus exposure and HLA in healthy donors. The study ran its PCR with 60 Vbeta and 13 Jbeta primers. Here immunoSEQ multiplex PCR was the method, and the copy in TCRdb shows in-frame clones only, minus some. The table includes over 85,000 clones, under 75% detected once. Sequencing was done on a sample of PBMCs. The receptors stem from a female donor in good health and CMV-seronegative.

The rearrangement uses TRBV19 and TRBJ2-7; 14 positions match TRBD2. Germline loops: CDR1 LNHDA, CDR2 SQIVND (reference sequence). This CDR3 contains 17 residues. Unmatched junction bases numbered 8, after V lost 4 bases and J lost 3 bases. CDR3 residues: CASSTGLAGVAGYEQYF. Written as DNA, the CDR3 is TGTGCCAGTAGTACGGGACTAGCGGGGGTTGCTGGCTACGAGCAGTACTTC.

The rearrangement uses TRBV28 and TRBJ1-1, with TRBD1 identical over 7 bases. There are 13 residues in the CDR3. Looked up from germline, CDR1 is MDHEN and CDR2 is SYDVKM. J lost 11 bases, V lost 6 bases, and 12 bases had no gene match. DNA of the CDR3: TGTGCCAGCAGACCACAGGGGAGTGGAGGCGCTTTCTTT. This gives the protein CASRPQGSGGAFF.

This clone appeared a few times. V and J are TRBV7-2 and TRBJ1-1, with 8 bases that match TRBD1. Trimming at V came to 5 bases and at J to 0 bases, leaving 5 bases not matched to a gene. This CDR3 region has 15 residues. Germline V gene sequence: CDR1 SGHTA, CDR2 FQGNSA. For the CDR3, the DNA is TGTGCCAGCAGCCTAGGGACAGGCATGAACACTGAAGCTTTCTTT. This translates into CASSLGTGMNTEAFF.

This chain uses TRBV27 with TRBJ1-2, with D perhaps TRBD1 (6 bases). Trimming removed 6 bases at V and 1 base at J, with 15 bases between. CDR1 and CDR2 (germline): MNHEY, SMNVEV (reference sequence). The CDR3 sequence is 15 residues long. The CDR3 is CASRPTGRGNYGYTF. The CDR3 DNA reads as TGTGCCAGCAGACCCACTGGCAGGGGTAACTATGGCTACACCTTC.

V usage is TRBV2 and J usage is TRBJ2-7; possibly TRBD2 for D (6 bases). Trimming removed 6 bases from V and 0 bases from J, with 9 bases in between. The CDR3 loop spans 13 amino acids. Germline V CDR1 and CDR2: SNHLY, FYNNEI. CDR3 coding DNA: TGTGCCAGCAGAGGGACTTTCTCCTACGAGCAGTACTTC. It codes for CASRGTFSYEQYF.